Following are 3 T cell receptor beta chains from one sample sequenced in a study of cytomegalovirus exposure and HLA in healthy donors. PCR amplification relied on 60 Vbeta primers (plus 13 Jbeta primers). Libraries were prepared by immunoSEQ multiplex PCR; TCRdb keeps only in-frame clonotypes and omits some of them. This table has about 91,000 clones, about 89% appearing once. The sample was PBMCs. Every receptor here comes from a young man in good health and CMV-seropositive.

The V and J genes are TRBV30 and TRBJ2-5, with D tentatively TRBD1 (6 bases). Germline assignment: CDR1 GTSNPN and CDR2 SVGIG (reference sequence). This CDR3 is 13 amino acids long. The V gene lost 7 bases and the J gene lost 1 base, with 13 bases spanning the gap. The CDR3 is CAFSGQTQETQYF. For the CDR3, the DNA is TGTGCCTTCTCCGGACAGACCCAAGAGACCCAGTACTTC.

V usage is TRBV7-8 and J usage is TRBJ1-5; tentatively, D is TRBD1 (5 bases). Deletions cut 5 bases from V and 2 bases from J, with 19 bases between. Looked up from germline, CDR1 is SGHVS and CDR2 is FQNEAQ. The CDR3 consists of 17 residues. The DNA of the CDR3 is TGTGCCAGCAGCCACCTCGGCGGGGGAGGTGGCAATCAGCCCCAGCATTTT. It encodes CASSHLGGGGGNQPQHF.

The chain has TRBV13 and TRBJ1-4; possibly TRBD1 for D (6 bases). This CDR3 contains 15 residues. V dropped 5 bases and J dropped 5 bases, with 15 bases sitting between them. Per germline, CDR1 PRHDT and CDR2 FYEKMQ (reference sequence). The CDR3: CASSIYGTRNEKLFF. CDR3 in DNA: TGTGCCAGCAGCATCTACGGGACAAGAAATGAAAAACTGTTTTTT. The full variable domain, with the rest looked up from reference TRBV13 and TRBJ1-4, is AAGVIQSPRHLIKEKRETATLKCYPIPRHDTVYWYQQGPGQDPQFLISFYEKMQSDKGSIPDRFSAQQFSDYHSELNMSSLELGDSALYFCASSIYGTRNEKLFFGSGTQLSVL.